This T cell receptor beta chain was retrieved from a study of blood T cell repertoires in COVID-19. Background on the study: Samples taken during acute and convalescent COVID-19 were collected in the United States, Italy and Spain.

Per germline, CDR1 SQVTM and CDR2 ANQGSEA. The CDR3 is made up of 11 amino acids. After removal of 6 bases from V and 6 bases from J, the junction contained 5 bases not matched to a gene. Sequencing was performed with immunoSEQ multiplex PCR; in TCRdb, only in-frame clones are kept and a portion is missing. In the table there are 120,000 to 150,000 clones, 65% to 85% of which are singletons. Individuals aged 18 to 89 years were recruited from 24 US areas. A COVID-19 case was met by exposed participants within 2 weeks before study entry. This rearrangement joins TRBV29-1 to TRBJ2-7; 7 bases fit TRBD2. The clonotype comes from a woman between 45 and 65 years old who had been exposed to COVID-19. The sample consisted of PBMCs or T cells enriched from blood (not recorded which). CDR3 DNA: TGCAGCGTAAGACTAGCTTCCGAGCAGTACTTC. Its translation is CSVRLASEQYF.